This T cell receptor beta chain was observed in a study of beta chain features in type 1 diabetes (dated by TCRdb to between 2017 and 2018). As for the study more broadly: Mean age, gender distribution, total cell number and subset yield did not differ between patients and healthy donors. A total of around 100 million sorted cells were examined across all samples, and RNA yield correlated strongly with the number of cells per subset. In the study, TCRB repertoires of sorted circulating CD4+ T cell subsets from recently diagnosed type 1 diabetes patients were compared with those of matched healthy donors. Whereas all 30 or so donors provided naive and central memory subsets, regulatory and stem cell-like memory subsets were isolated from just 8 patients and roughly 8 healthy donors. Results and caveats for the whole study, not just this receptor: At VDJ recombination sites, patients with type 1 diabetes made fewer insertions and deleted more nucleotides, a pattern implying thymic rearrangement abnormalities. PCR may preferentially amplify shorter templates, but because patient and control samples were amplified and corrected together, any resulting skew would affect both groups equally. Sequencing cDNA rather than genomic DNA could over-represent highly expressing activated cells, although activation and CD3 levels did not differ between groups. A moderate but significant shortening of TCRB CDR3 length was observed in type 1 diabetes patients in all four CD4+ subsets. Only small numbers of individuals were included in the HLA sub-analyses, which left unresolved whether HLA type had any influence on TCRB rearrangement. The naive, central memory and regulatory TCRB repertoires appeared to resemble one another more closely among patients than among healthy donors.

CDR1 DFQATT and CDR2 SNEGSKA are derived from the germline V gene (reference sequence). From the cysteine through the phenylalanine, the CDR3 covers 10 amino acids. The sequence is cut down to CDR3 DNA, 30 bases in frame from base 1. Deletion took 6 bases off V and 6 bases off J, with a span of 8 bases between the germline ends. From each donor, a single peripheral blood sample of roughly 0.11 L on average was drawn into heparinised tubes. A BD FACSAria II was used to sort naive, central memory, regulatory and stem cell-like memory CD4+ T cells with a panel that included CD45RO, CCR7, CD25, CD127, CD95 and CD27. A purity above 98% was achieved for all sorted populations. PBMCs were separated immediately by Lymphoprep density gradient centrifugation and were stained directly, without being cultured. Samples were stained and sorted in pairs, with one healthy donor and one patient per experiment, so that batch effects were minimized.

This clone has more than one count but fewer than ten. Its antigen specificity is not known. No base quality values were provided; no much bigger clone lies one nucleotide off. The entire isolated RNA was reverse transcribed using the High Capacity cDNA Reverse Transcription Kit, and thus expressed TCRB transcripts were sequenced. Naive, central memory and regulatory T cell samples underwent deep immunoSEQ sequencing, averaging approximately 3.5 million total reads per sample. After sorted cells were lysed in RLT buffer, RNA was extracted with DNase-treated RNeasy Micro or Mini kits, with the choice depending on cell number. To prevent cross-contamination, every cell subset was processed on its own, while patient and healthy donor samples were processed together. The immunoSEQ multiplex PCR was used to amplify TCRB sequences from cDNA, yielding 87-bp fragments that span the CDR3 region. Sequencing of the amplicons was done on the Illumina HiSeq platform. As for how the authors treated the data: PCR bias was corrected computationally using synthetic template baselines, and reads within Hamming distance 2 were collapsed, with unmergeable singletons discarded. Reads were aligned against IMGT so that V, D and J genes, CDR3 length and insertions or deletions at six rearrangement sites could be assigned. Within each subset, clonotype counts were normalized to sorted cell number, and only after that were true diversity and Gini coefficients computed with the tcR R package. The overlap coefficient, calculated on TCRB nucleotide sequences, was used to measure repertoire sharing. TCRdb stores this immuneACCESS table with in-frame sequences only. Part of the clones is absent; in the studies checked, under half of the shortfall reflects unresolved V genes, and no reason is known for the rest. V, J and clone size were drawn from that table, and D and trimming were deduced from the DNA. Recorded for this sample are over 120,000 clones; 10% to 15% of them occurred a single time. Of the sample, 1.3% falls within the top ten clones.

The sample comprised central memory CD4+ T cells from blood. The chain uses TRBV20-1 and TRBJ1-2; the D gene cannot be named for sure. The clonotype originates from a man aged 18 to 30 with type 1 diabetes. The sequence in DNA is TGCAGTGCCCCGAGGGATGGCTACACCTTC. Translated, it reads CSAPRDGYTF.